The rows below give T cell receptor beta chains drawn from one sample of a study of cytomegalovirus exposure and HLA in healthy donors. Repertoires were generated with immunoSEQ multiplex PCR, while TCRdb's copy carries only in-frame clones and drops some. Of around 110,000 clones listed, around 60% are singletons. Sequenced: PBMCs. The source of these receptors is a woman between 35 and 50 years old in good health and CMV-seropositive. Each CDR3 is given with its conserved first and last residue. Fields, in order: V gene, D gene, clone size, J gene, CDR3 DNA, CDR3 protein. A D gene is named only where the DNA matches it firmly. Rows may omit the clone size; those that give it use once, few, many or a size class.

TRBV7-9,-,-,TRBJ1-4,TGTGCCAGCAGCTTACTGACCGAGGGAGGGGAAAAACTGTTTTTT,CASSLLTEGGEKLFF
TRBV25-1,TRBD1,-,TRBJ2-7,TGTGCCAGCAGTAGGACAGGGGTTCCCTACGAGCAGTACTTC,CASSRTGVPYEQYF
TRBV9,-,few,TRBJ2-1,TGTGCCAGCAGCGTAGGGGATAGCGATGAGCAGTTCTTC,CASSVGDSDEQFF
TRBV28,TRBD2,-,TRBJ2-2,TGTGCCACCTTAGCGGGAGTCGACACCGGGGAGCTGTTTTTT,CATLAGVDTGELFF
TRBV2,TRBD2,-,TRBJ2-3,TGTGCCAGCGGCTCCCCGACTAGCGGGAGATGGTCAGATACGCAGTATTTT,CASGSPTSGRWSDTQYF
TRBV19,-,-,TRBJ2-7,TGTGCCAGTAGTATCGCAGGTAACGCCTACGAGCAGTACTTC,CASSIAGNAYEQYF
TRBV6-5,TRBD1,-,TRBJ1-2,TGTGCCAGCCGTGAGACAGGGGACTATGGCTACACCTTC,CASRETGDYGYTF
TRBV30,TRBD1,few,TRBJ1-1,TGTGCCTGGAGTCAGGCACGGACAGGCGTGAACACTGAAGCTTTCTTT,CAWSQARTGVNTEAFF
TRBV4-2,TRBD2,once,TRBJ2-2,TGTGCCAGCACCCGACTAGCGGGAGGGCCTGGGGGCACCGGGGAGCTGTTTTTT,CASTRLAGGPGGTGELFF
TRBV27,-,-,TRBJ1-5,TGTGCCAGCAGTTGGGCGGGAGAGGATCAGCCCCAGCATTTT,CASSWAGEDQPQHF
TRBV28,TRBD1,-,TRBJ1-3,TGTGCCAGCAGTACCCCCAGGGGGGCTGGAAACACCATATATTTT,CASSTPRGAGNTIYF
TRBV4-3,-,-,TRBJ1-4,TGCGCCAGCAGCCAAGATTTTATGGCAGGGTCTGAAAAACTGTTTTTT,CASSQDFMAGSEKLFF
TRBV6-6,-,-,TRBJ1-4,TGTGCCAGCAGTTACCTCTCGACAGACTTGGATGAAAAACTGTTTTTT,CASSYLSTDLDEKLFF
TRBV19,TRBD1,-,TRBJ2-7,TGTGCCAGTAGTGTCGACAGGGTGGGATACGAGCAGTACTTC,CASSVDRVGYEQYF
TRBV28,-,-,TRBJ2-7,TGTGCCAGCAGCCCAGGCGGGGAATCTCCCTACGAGCAGTACTTC,CASSPGGESPYEQYF
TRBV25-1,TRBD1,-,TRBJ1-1,TGTGCCAGCCGCTGGACAGGGGGAATGAACACTGAAGCTTTCTTT,CASRWTGGMNTEAFF
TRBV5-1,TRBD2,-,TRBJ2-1,TGCGCCAGCAGCTTGCCCAGCGGGAGAGGCAATGAGCAGTTCTTC,CASSLPSGRGNEQFF
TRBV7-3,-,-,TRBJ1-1,TGTGCCAGCAGCTCCGCGCCGGGGATGAACACTGAAGCTTTCTTT,CASSSAPGMNTEAFF
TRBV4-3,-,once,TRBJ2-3,TGCGCCAGCAGCCAAGGTTTCTGGCGGGAACGAACAGATACGCAGTATTTT,CASSQGFWRERTDTQYF
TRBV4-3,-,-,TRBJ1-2,TGCGCCAGCAGCCAAGGACTCGACGCTGGCTACACCTTC,CASSQGLDAGYTF
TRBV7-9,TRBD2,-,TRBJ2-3,TGTGCCAGCAGCTTACCGGGACTAGCGGCTAGCACAGATACGCAGTATTTT,CASSLPGLAASTDTQYF
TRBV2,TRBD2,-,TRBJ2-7,TGTGCCAGCAGTCGGCGGGAGGGCGAGCAGTACTTC,CASSRREGEQYF
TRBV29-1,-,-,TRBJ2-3,TGCAGCATTAAGGGGCTGCCCGACTTCGGAGATACGCAGTATTTT,CSIKGLPDFGDTQYF
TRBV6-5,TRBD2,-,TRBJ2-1,TGTGCCAGCATGTCCTGGACTAGCGGGAGGGATGAGCAGTTCTTC,CASMSWTSGRDEQFF
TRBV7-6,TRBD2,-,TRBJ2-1,TGTGCCAGCACCCGTTTCGGGACTAGAACCAATGAGCAGTTCTTC,CASTRFGTRTNEQFF
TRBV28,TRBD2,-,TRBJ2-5,TGTGCCAGCAGTTTAGTATTTTCCCTTCGGCCTCGAGCGGGAGTGGGAGAGACCCAGTACTTC,CASSLVFSLRPRAGVGETQYF
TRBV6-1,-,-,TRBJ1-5,TGTGCCAGCAGTTTTTCTACGGACAGTGATCAGCCCCAGCATTTT,CASSFSTDSDQPQHF
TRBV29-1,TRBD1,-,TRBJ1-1,TGCAGCGTCGTTAAGGACAGGGACCCGAACACTGAAGCTTTCTTT,CSVVKDRDPNTEAFF
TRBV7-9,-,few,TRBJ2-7,TGTGCCAGCAGCTTAAACCCGCCGCGGGGCTCCTACGAGCAGTACTTC,CASSLNPPRGSYEQYF
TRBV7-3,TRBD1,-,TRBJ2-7,TGTGCCAGCAGCAAGACAGGGGGGATCGAGCAGTACTTC,CASSKTGGIEQYF
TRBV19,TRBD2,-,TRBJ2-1,TGTGCCGGTAGTAGCGGGCCGCGTTCTTTGTTCTTC,CAGSSGPRSLFF
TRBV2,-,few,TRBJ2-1,TGTGCCAGCACGGAACCCGGACACCGCTACAATGAGCAGTTCTTC,CASTEPGHRYNEQFF
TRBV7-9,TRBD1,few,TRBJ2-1,TGTGCCAGCAGCTGGACCGGGACAGGGGGCGATGAGCAGTTCTTC,CASSWTGTGGDEQFF
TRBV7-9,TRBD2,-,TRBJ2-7,TGTGCCAGCAGCCTAGCGGGAGGGCCCAACTACGAGCAGTACTTC,CASSLAGGPNYEQYF
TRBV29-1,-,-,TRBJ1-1,TGCAGCGTTGAAGATTACCTAGGAAGGGGGGGCACTGAAGCTTTCTTT,CSVEDYLGRGGTEAFF
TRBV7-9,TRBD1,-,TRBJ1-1,TGTGCCAGCAGCCTGGGACAGGGGATCACTGAAGCTTTCTTT,CASSLGQGITEAFF
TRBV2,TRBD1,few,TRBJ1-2,TGTGCCAGCAGTGTCGGGACAGGCTTCGGCTATGGCTACACCTTC,CASSVGTGFGYGYTF
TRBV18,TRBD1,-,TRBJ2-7,TGTGCCAGCTCACCGGCCGGGACAGGGTCGGGCTACGAGCAGTACTTC,CASSPAGTGSGYEQYF
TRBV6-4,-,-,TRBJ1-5,TGTGCCAGCCCGGACACAGAGTGTCAGCCCCAGCATTTT,CASPDTECQPQHF
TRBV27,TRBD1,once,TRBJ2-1,TGTGCCAGCAGTTTCGGGATCAGGACAGGGCTTACGGATTGGGACACTGAGCAGTTCTTC,CASSFGIRTGLTDWDTEQFF
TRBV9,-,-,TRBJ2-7,TGTGCCAGCAGCGACGGGACAAGAGCACCATCCTACGAGCAGTACTTC,CASSDGTRAPSYEQYF
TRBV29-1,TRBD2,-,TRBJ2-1,TGCAGCGTTGAAGGGACTAGCGGGAGACACGCCTACAATGAGCAGTTCTTC,CSVEGTSGRHAYNEQFF
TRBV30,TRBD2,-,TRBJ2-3,TGTGCCTGGAGTGTATGGGGCGGGAGGACAGAAGATACGCAGTATTTT,CAWSVWGGRTEDTQYF
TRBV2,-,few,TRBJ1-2,TGTGCCAGCAGTGATGGTTGGGCCGCTAACTATGGCTACACCTTC,CASSDGWAANYGYTF
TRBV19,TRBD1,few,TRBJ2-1,TGTGCCAGTAGTAGGGCGCCTATACAGGGGTACCGACACAATGAGCAGTTCTTC,CASSRAPIQGYRHNEQFF
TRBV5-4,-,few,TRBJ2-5,TGTGCCAGCAGCCGTACGGGGGACCAAGAGACCCAGTACTTC,CASSRTGDQETQYF
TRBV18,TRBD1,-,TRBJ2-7,TGTGCCAGCTCACTGGACAGGGGGCCCTACGAGCAGTACTTC,CASSLDRGPYEQYF
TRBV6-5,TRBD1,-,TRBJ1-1,TGTGCCAGCAGTTACCCGACAGGGGCGGGGGTAGCTTTCTTT,CASSYPTGAGVAFF